A single sample gave rise to the 15 T cell receptor beta chains below, sequenced in a study of blood T cells in healthy people across ages. A second about 7 to 12 cycle PCR used barcoded and J-beta primers. Using its own MiXCR run on the 5' RACE reads, TCRdb lists one record per CDR3 protein. The table has 1.5 million to 2 million distinct CDR3 sequences, around half seen once; the top ten hold over 2%. The sequenced sample consisted of blood. These receptors were obtained from a middle-aged woman in good health.

This clonotype was counted only a few times. The chain couples TRBV24-1 to TRBJ2-1; D is unclear. Germline CDR1 reads KGHDR; CDR2 reads SFDVKD. The V and J ends lost 9 bases and 0 bases respectively, with 11 bases between them. The CDR3 runs to 14 residues. The CDR3: CATGSARSYNEQFF. The CDR3 DNA is TGTGCCACCGGATCGGCCCGCTCCTACAATGAGCAGTTCTTC.

This clonotype was counted only a few times. CDR3 bases: TGCGCCAGCAAAGGGGGCGAGAACAATGAGCAGTTCTTC. Protein: CASKGGENNEQFF. The rearrangement uses TRBV10-1 and TRBJ2-1, with 7 bases that match TRBD1. The V segment lost 7 bases and the J segment 5 bases; nucleotides outside the gene matches: 5. CDR1 is WNHNN and CDR2 is SYGVQD in the germline V gene (reference sequence). The CDR3 runs to 13 residues.

This chain uses TRBV15 with TRBJ1-4; no clear D gene. Trimming left V 3 bases short and J 5 bases short, with 10 bases between. The CDR3 loop spans 14 amino acids. Germline V gives CDR1 LNHNV, CDR2 YYDKDF (reference sequence). The CDR3 loop reads CATSSDGLNEKLFF. The CDR3 DNA follows: TGTGCCACCAGCAGTGACGGACTGAATGAAAAACTGTTTTTT.

The chain recombines TRBV7-2 with TRBJ2-1; 9 bases fit TRBD2. With 3 bases clipped from V and 9 bases from J, the junction kept 9 bases outside the gene matches. The CDR3 contains 15 residues. Germline V CDR1 and CDR2: SGHTA, FQGNSA. CDR3 sequence (DNA): TGTGCCAGCAGCTTCCCCGGGACTAGCTCCTTTGAGCAGTTCTTC. Its protein is CASSFPGTSSFEQFF.

This chain's CDR3 is CASSLVIAGEVETQYF. The CDR3 DNA reads TGTGCCAGCAGCTTAGTGATAGCGGGGGAGGTGGAGACCCAGTACTTC. The chain links TRBV7-9 to TRBJ2-5, with 9 bases matching TRBD2. The ends lost 1 base at V and 5 bases at J; junction bases unmatched: 8. CDR1 and CDR2 from the germline V gene are SEHNR and FQNEAQ (reference sequence). The CDR3 runs to 16 residues.

The count of this clonotype is one. This chain joins TRBV6-1 and TRBJ1-5, with 11 positions matching TRBD1. This CDR3 has 18 residues. Germline CDR1 MNHNS, CDR2 SASEGT. The trim removed 9 bases at V and 2 bases at J, leaving 15 bases unmatched. The CDR3 protein is CASSDTGQGVRGNQPQHF. The DNA of the CDR3 is TGTGCCAGTTCAGATACGGGACAGGGGGTAAGAGGCAATCAGCCCCAGCATTTT.

The rearrangement joins TRBV9 to TRBJ1-6; D not resolved. Trimming took 4 bases from V and 10 from J, leaving 9 bases between them. This CDR3 comprises 12 residues. The germline CDR1 and CDR2 sequences are SGDLS and YYNGEE. As DNA, the CDR3 is TGTGCCAGCAGCAAGGGTGGCTCACCCCTCCACTTT. Protein sequence: CASSKGGSPLHF. Full variable domain (missing parts from reference TRBV9 and TRBJ1-6): DSGVTQTPKHLITATGQRVTLRCSPRSGDLSVYWYQQSLDQGLQFLIQYYNGEERAKGNILERFSAQQFPDLHSELNLSSLELGDSALYFCASSKGGSPLHFGNGTRLTVT.

V is TRBV4-2 and J is TRBJ2-5, with D uncertain. Germline CDR1 is LGHNA and CDR2 is YNFKEQ. The CDR3 length is 14 residues. The V gene lost 2 bases and the J gene lost 5 bases, with 12 bases spanning the gap. CDR3 in amino acids: CASSQTSISETQYF. CDR3 sequence (DNA): TGTGCCAGCAGCCAAACGTCTATTAGCGAGACCCAGTACTTC.

V is TRBV20-1 and J is TRBJ2-2; maybe TRBD2 (7 bases). The germline V gene encodes CDR1 DFQATT and CDR2 SNEGSKA (reference sequence). V was cut by 5 bases and J by 5 bases, with 18 bases left in between. This CDR3 is built from 15 residues. CDR3 DNA sequence: TGCAGTGCTCCGGGGGGCGGAGGGCTGACCGGGGAGCTGTTTTTT. It specifies CSAPGGGGLTGELFF.

The CDR3 loop is CASSVQGGPDTQYF. The DNA for the CDR3 is TGTGCCAGCAGCGTCCAGGGTGGACCAGATACGCAGTATTTT. The rearrangement joins TRBV2 to TRBJ2-3, with D perhaps matching TRBD1 (5 bases). Trimming shortened V by 6 bases and J by 4 bases, and 14 bases separated the two germline ends. The CDR3 covers 14 residues. Germline assignment: CDR1 SNHLY and CDR2 FYNNEI.

This clonotype was counted between two and nine times. The rearrangement joins TRBV7-2 to TRBJ2-6; the D is unclear. This CDR3 has 15 residues. Germline V gene lookup returns CDR1 SGHTA and CDR2 FQGNSA. The V end was cut by 5 bases, the J end by 4 bases, with 12 bases between. The CDR3 DNA is TGTGCCAGCAGCCCAGTCCCCCCCGGGGCCAACGTCCTGACTTTC. It specifies CASSPVPPGANVLTF.

J is TRBJ2-6 and V is TRBV28; D uncertain. V lost 5 bases and J lost 2, with 7 bases in between. Looked up from germline, CDR1 is MDHEN and CDR2 is SYDVKM. This CDR3 spans 14 amino acids. The chain's CDR3 is CASSAATGANVLTF. The CDR3 nucleotides read TGTGCCAGCAGTGCGGCAACTGGGGCCAACGTCCTGACTTTC. The full variable domain, with the rest looked up from reference TRBV28 and TRBJ2-6, is DVKVTQSSRYLVKRTGEKVFLECVQDMDHENMFWYRQDPGLGLRLIYFSYDVKMKEKGDIPEGYSVSREKKERFSLILESASTNQTSMYLCASSAATGANVLTFGAGSRLTVL.

This clonotype was counted between two and nine times. The chain has TRBV5-6 and TRBJ2-7; possibly TRBD1 or TRBD2 for D (5 bases each). Looked up from germline, CDR1 is SGHDT and CDR2 is YYEEEE. The CDR3 has 16 residues. Deletions cut 4 bases from V and 3 bases from J, with 20 bases between. The CDR3 spells CASSGRDVWPFYEQYF. Here the CDR3 DNA reads TGTGCCAGCAGCGGACGGGACGTGTGGCCCTTCTACGAGCAGTACTTC.

The count of this clonotype is one. The germline gene is not matched at one end of the junction; a read error may be the cause. The rearrangement links TRBV29-1 to TRBJ2-3, with 7 bases identical to TRBD2. The CDR3 spans 13 residues. From germline, CDR1 is SQVTM and CDR2 ANQGSEA. The CDR3 loop is CSVTGGSTDAQYF. CDR3 DNA: TGCAGCGTTACCGGGGGGAGCACAGATGCGCAGTATTTT.

CDR3 sequence reads: CASNTDGDRSYNSPLHF. In nucleotides, the CDR3 is TGTGCCAGCAATACCGACGGAGACCGCTCCTATAATTCACCCCTCCACTTT. The J gene is TRBJ1-6, the V gene TRBV28; D is unresolved. The ends were cut back, 7 bases at V and 0 bases at J, with 16 bases in the middle. CDR3 length: 17 residues. CDR1 MDHEN and CDR2 SYDVKM come from the germline V gene. Full variable domain (outside the CDR3, taken from reference TRBV28 and TRBJ1-6): DVKVTQSSRYLVKRTGEKVFLECVQDMDHENMFWYRQDPGLGLRLIYFSYDVKMKEKGDIPEGYSVSREKKERFSLILESASTNQTSMYLCASNTDGDRSYNSPLHFGNGTRLTVT.